The 12 T cell receptor beta chains below all came from one sample that was sequenced in a study of blood T cell repertoires in COVID-19 (dated by TCRdb to 2018 to 2021). Library preparation employed the immunoSEQ multiplex PCR assay. The immuneACCESS repertoire file appears here via TCRdb, limited to in-frame rearrangements. These files lack a portion of the clones; in checked studies, under half of the deficit traces to unresolved V genes, and the cause of the others is not known. This sample is represented by about 79,000 clones; roughly 89% of them were singletons. Approximately 4.2% of the sample is held by the ten biggest clonotypes. Sequenced material: peripheral blood. The receptors stem from a man aged 45-65 years with active COVID-19.

This clone was seen once. In DNA form, the CDR3 reads TGTGCCAGCAGCGTAGGCGGTAGCGGGAGGGCAAATGAGCAGTTCTTC. Amino acid sequence: CASSVGGSGRANEQFF. J is TRBJ2-1 and V is TRBV9; 11 bases are shared with TRBD2. The CDR3 is 16 residues long. With 0 bases clipped from V and 7 bases from J, the junction kept 6 bases outside the gene matches. Per germline, CDR1 SGDLS and CDR2 YYNGEE.

The rearrangement links TRBV6-5 to TRBJ1-2; no definite D call. The V and J ends lost 5 bases and 7 bases respectively, with 17 bases between them. Germline-derived CDR1 and CDR2 are MNHEY and SVGAGI. The CDR3 is made up of 14 amino acids. The CDR3 protein is CASSQMVAGTGYTF. The CDR3 coding sequence is TGTGCCAGCAGTCAAATGGTCGCGGGAACTGGCTACACCTTC.

The V and J genes are TRBV9 and TRBJ2-7; TRBD2 is a possible D gene (6 bases). Germline V gene lookup returns CDR1 SGDLS and CDR2 YYNGEE. The CDR3 has 14 residues. Trimming removed 3 bases from V and 6 bases from J, with 16 bases in between. The CDR3 spells CASSAGGGSSEQYF. The CDR3 DNA follows: TGTGCCAGCAGCGCCGGGGGAGGATCCAGCGAGCAGTACTTC.

This chain connects TRBV28 to TRBJ2-2; 8 bases fit TRBD1. The CDR3 covers 17 residues. The junction had 10 bases not matched to a gene; V was cut back by 5 bases and J by 2 bases. The germline V gene has CDR1 MDHEN and CDR2 SYDVKM. The CDR3 protein is CASSRPRTGKNTGELFF. The CDR3, as DNA: TGTGCCAGCAGTCGACCTAGGACAGGGAAAAACACCGGGGAGCTGTTTTTT.

V is TRBV5-4 and J is TRBJ2-7; D might be TRBD2 (6 bases). This CDR3 contains 12 residues. The germline V and J ends were trimmed by 5 bases and 5 bases, with 11 bases remaining between them. Germline CDR1 is SGHNT and CDR2 is YYREEE (reference sequence). This CDR3 is CASREGQDEQYF. CDR3 nucleotide sequence: TGTGCCAGCAGGGAGGGCCAAGACGAGCAGTACTTC.

The CDR3 loop is CASSYDLAGTYNEQFF. The CDR3 DNA reads as TGTGCCAGCAGTTACGACCTAGCGGGTACCTACAATGAGCAGTTCTTC. The chain joins TRBV6-6 to TRBJ2-1; 8 positions agree with TRBD2. V lost 2 bases and J lost 2; bases outside the gene matches: 5. Per germline, CDR1 MNHNY and CDR2 SVGAGI (reference sequence). The CDR3 spans 16 residues.

This rearrangement joins TRBV4-3 to TRBJ1-1, with D uncertain. V was pared by 0 bases and J by 2 bases, with 10 bases between. This CDR3 has 15 residues. Germline V gene data show CDR1 as LGHNA and CDR2 as YSLEER. The CDR3 region has the DNA TGCGCCAGCAGCCAAGATTGGCAGATCAACACTGAAGCTTTCTTT. It translates to CASSQDWQINTEAFF.

J is TRBJ1-2 and V is TRBV18; D is unresolved. The V end was cut by 0 bases, the J end by 0 bases, with 11 bases between. The length of the CDR3 is 16 residues. Germline CDR1 reads KGHSH; CDR2 reads LQKENI. CDR3 DNA sequence: TGTGCCAGCTCACCACCGTACGGGGAGCCTAACTATGGCTACACCTTC. Its protein is CASSPPYGEPNYGYTF. The entire variable domain, with the rest obtained from reference TRBV18 and TRBJ1-2, is as follows: NAGVMQNPRHLVRRRGQEARLRCSPMKGHSHVYWYRQLPEEGLKFMVYLQKENIIDESGMPKERFSAEFPKEGPSILRIQQVVRGDSAAYFCASSPPYGEPNYGYTFGSGTRLTVV.

J is TRBJ2-3 and V is TRBV20-1, with unresolved D. Germline V gene data show CDR1 as DFQATT and CDR2 as SNEGSKA (reference sequence). CDR3 length: 16 amino acids. The V end lost 3 bases, the J end lost 1 base, and 17 bases lay between the germline ends. Written as DNA, the CDR3 is TGCAGTGCTAGTGGTTTCGGGTCGGTTGGCACAGATACGCAGTATTTT. Translation gives CSASGFGSVGTDTQYF.

The gene calls are TRBV5-4 and TRBJ1-2; TRBD1 aligns across 9 bases. V gave up 5 bases and J gave up 8 bases; unmatched junction bases: 10. Germline values: CDR1 SGHNT, CDR2 YYREEE (reference sequence). The CDR3 contains 14 residues. The CDR3 reads CASSPTKTGGGYTF. CDR3 coding DNA: TGTGCCAGCAGTCCGACCAAAACAGGGGGCGGCTACACCTTC.

The chain joins TRBV2 to TRBJ2-1; D not resolved. Germline CDR1 reads SNHLY; CDR2 reads FYNNEI. Trimming removed 6 bases at V and 1 base at J, with 4 bases between. CDR3 size: 12 residues. The CDR3 protein is CASSTSYNEQFF. The CDR3 bases are TGTGCCAGCAGCACTTCCTACAATGAGCAGTTCTTC.

V and J are TRBV13 and TRBJ2-7; 12 bases are shared with TRBD2. This CDR3 region has 15 residues. V trimming: 5 bases; J trimming: 2 bases; junction bases outside the gene matches: 4. Germline V gives CDR1 PRHDT, CDR2 FYEKMQ (reference sequence). Written as DNA, the CDR3 is TGTGCCAGCAGCGCTCGACTAGCGGGGGCCTACGAGCAGTACTTC. Encoded protein: CASSARLAGAYEQYF.